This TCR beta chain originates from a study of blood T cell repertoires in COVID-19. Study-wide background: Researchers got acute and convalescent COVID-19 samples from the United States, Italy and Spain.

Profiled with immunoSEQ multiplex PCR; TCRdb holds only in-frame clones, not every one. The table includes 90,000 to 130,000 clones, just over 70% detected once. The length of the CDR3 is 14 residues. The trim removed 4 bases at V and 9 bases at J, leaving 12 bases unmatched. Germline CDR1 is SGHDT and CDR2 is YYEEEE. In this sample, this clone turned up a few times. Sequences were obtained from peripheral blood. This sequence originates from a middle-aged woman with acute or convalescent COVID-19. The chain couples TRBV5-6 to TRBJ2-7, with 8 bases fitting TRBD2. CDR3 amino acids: CASSPTGGDNRQYF. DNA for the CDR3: TGTGCCAGCAGCCCAACGGGGGGGGATAATAGGCAGTACTTC.